A selection of T cell receptor beta chains follows, all from one sample in a study of PD-L1 blockade in urothelial cancer. Profiled with immunoSEQ multiplex PCR; TCRdb holds only in-frame clones, not every one. In the table there are around 40,000 clones, approximately 82% of which are singletons. The starting material was PBMCs, obtained around atezolizumab (anti-PD-L1) treatment. Receptors originate from a man between 60 and 75 years old with urothelial cancer. Both conserved end residues are part of each CDR3. D genes are given only for firm matches. For some rows the clone size is stated as once, few or many, or as a class when expanded; others skip it.

clone_size: NA
d_call: NA
j_call: TRBJ2-7
v_call: TRBV5-1
cdr3_nt: TGCGCCAGCAATCCGGGTTCGACCTACGAGCAGTACTTC
cdr3_aa: CASNPGSTYEQYF

clone_size: NA
d_call: TRBD2
j_call: TRBJ2-3
v_call: TRBV5-1
cdr3_nt: TGCGCCAGCAGCTTGGGACTAGCGGGCCCATTCAGCACAGATACGCAGTATTTT
cdr3_aa: CASSLGLAGPFSTDTQYF

clone_size: NA
d_call: NA
j_call: TRBJ1-1
v_call: TRBV11-2
cdr3_nt: TGTGCCAGCAGCCCCCGTCTGAACACTGAAGCTTTCTTT
cdr3_aa: CASSPRLNTEAFF

clone_size: once
d_call: TRBD1
j_call: TRBJ2-7
v_call: TRBV5-1
cdr3_nt: TGCGCCAGCAGGTTGGACAGGGGATACGAGCAGTACTTC
cdr3_aa: CASRLDRGYEQYF

clone_size: once
d_call: TRBD1
j_call: TRBJ2-2
v_call: TRBV15
cdr3_nt: TGTGCCTCACTGGACAGGGCGGCCGGGGAGCTGTTTTTT
cdr3_aa: CASLDRAAGELFF

clone_size: once
d_call: TRBD1
j_call: TRBJ1-1
v_call: TRBV27
cdr3_nt: TGTGCCAGCAGTTTATGGGGACAGGGGGCAATGAACACTGAAGCTTTCTTT
cdr3_aa: CASSLWGQGAMNTEAFF

clone_size: once
d_call: NA
j_call: TRBJ1-6
v_call: TRBV5-8
cdr3_nt: TGTGCCAGCAGCTATCAACCAGGGCCCCTCCACTTT
cdr3_aa: CASSYQPGPLHF

clone_size: NA
d_call: NA
j_call: TRBJ2-3
v_call: TRBV14
cdr3_nt: TGTGCCAGCAGCCAATACAGACACACAGATACGCAGTATTTT
cdr3_aa: CASSQYRHTDTQYF

clone_size: NA
d_call: TRBD1
j_call: TRBJ2-1
v_call: TRBV5-1
cdr3_nt: TGCGCCAGCAGCTTGGAGCAGGGGGCGCGGTATGAGCAGTTCTTC
cdr3_aa: CASSLEQGARYEQFF

clone_size: NA
d_call: NA
j_call: TRBJ2-1
v_call: TRBV4-2
cdr3_nt: TGTGCCAGCAGCGACCCAGGGATCTACAATGAGCAGTTCTTC
cdr3_aa: CASSDPGIYNEQFF

clone_size: NA
d_call: NA
j_call: TRBJ2-1
v_call: TRBV4-2
cdr3_nt: TGTGCCAGCAGCCAAGTGGACAGTCCAAACAATGAGCAGTTCTTC
cdr3_aa: CASSQVDSPNNEQFF

clone_size: NA
d_call: NA
j_call: TRBJ1-1
v_call: TRBV28
cdr3_nt: TGTGCCAGCATCCCTGGCGGGGAAAACACTGAAGCTTTCTTT
cdr3_aa: CASIPGGENTEAFF

clone_size: NA
d_call: TRBD2
j_call: TRBJ2-5
v_call: TRBV6-1
cdr3_nt: TGTGCCAGCAGTGAAGCGCCTAGCGGGACTTTCCAAGAGACCCAGTACTTC
cdr3_aa: CASSEAPSGTFQETQYF

clone_size: NA
d_call: TRBD2
j_call: TRBJ2-1
v_call: TRBV7-9
cdr3_nt: TGTGCCAGCAGCTTAGTGGTGACTAGCGGTTCCTACAATGAGCAGTTCTTC
cdr3_aa: CASSLVVTSGSYNEQFF

clone_size: once
d_call: TRBD1
j_call: TRBJ2-7
v_call: TRBV5-4
cdr3_nt: TGTGCCAGCAGCTTGGAAGGGACAGGTAGCTCCTACGAGCAGTACTTC
cdr3_aa: CASSLEGTGSSYEQYF

clone_size: NA
d_call: NA
j_call: TRBJ1-4
v_call: TRBV4-3
cdr3_nt: TGCGCCAGCAGCCAAGATCTGGGGCAAGTTGGTGAAAAACTGTTTTTT
cdr3_aa: CASSQDLGQVGEKLFF

clone_size: once
d_call: TRBD2
j_call: TRBJ2-5
v_call: TRBV10-3
cdr3_nt: TGTGCCATCAGTGGGTGGGGGGGAGAGACCCAGTACTTC
cdr3_aa: CAISGWGGETQYF

clone_size: NA
d_call: TRBD2
j_call: TRBJ2-1
v_call: TRBV11-2
cdr3_nt: TGTGCCAGCAGCCCCTATAGTGGGAGGGCCGGTGAGCAGTTCTTC
cdr3_aa: CASSPYSGRAGEQFF

clone_size: NA
d_call: TRBD1
j_call: TRBJ2-1
v_call: TRBV11-3
cdr3_nt: TGTGCCAGCAGCTTAGTAGGGACAGGGCCCTACAATGAGCAGTTCTTC
cdr3_aa: CASSLVGTGPYNEQFF

clone_size: NA
d_call: TRBD2
j_call: TRBJ2-3
v_call: TRBV7-9
cdr3_nt: TGTGCCAGCAGCTTAGGAGGGGGGACTAGCCGTACAGATACGCAGTATTTT
cdr3_aa: CASSLGGGTSRTDTQYF

clone_size: NA
d_call: TRBD2
j_call: TRBJ2-2
v_call: TRBV5-1
cdr3_nt: TGCGCCACAGGACTAGCGGGGGGCACCGGGGAGCTGTTTTTT
cdr3_aa: CATGLAGGTGELFF

clone_size: NA
d_call: TRBD2
j_call: TRBJ2-3
v_call: TRBV29-1
cdr3_nt: TGCAGCGTTGAACCCGTAGCGGGAGATACGCAGTATTTT
cdr3_aa: CSVEPVAGDTQYF

clone_size: once
d_call: TRBD2
j_call: TRBJ2-7
v_call: TRBV4-3
cdr3_nt: TGCGCCAGCAGCCAAGCCTTAGGGACTAGCTCCTACGAGCAGTACTTC
cdr3_aa: CASSQALGTSSYEQYF

clone_size: NA
d_call: TRBD1
j_call: TRBJ2-1
v_call: TRBV6-4
cdr3_nt: TGTGCCAGCAGTGAACAGGGACAGGGGTCAAATGAGCAGTTCTTC
cdr3_aa: CASSEQGQGSNEQFF

clone_size: NA
d_call: NA
j_call: TRBJ1-2
v_call: TRBV5-1
cdr3_nt: TGCGCCAGCAGCTTGGGACAGCCCGTGATCTATGGCTACATCTTC
cdr3_aa: CASSLGQPVIYGYIF

clone_size: NA
d_call: NA
j_call: TRBJ1-1
v_call: TRBV5-1
cdr3_nt: TGCGCCAGCAGCCAAGAAGGGGCGGCTGAAGCTTTCTTT
cdr3_aa: CASSQEGAAEAFF

clone_size: NA
d_call: TRBD2
j_call: TRBJ2-3
v_call: TRBV30
cdr3_nt: TGTGCCTGGAGCCTCGGGACTAGCCCTAGCACAGATACGCAGTATTTT
cdr3_aa: CAWSLGTSPSTDTQYF

clone_size: NA
d_call: TRBD2
j_call: TRBJ2-1
v_call: TRBV19
cdr3_nt: TGTGCCAGTAGTTCGGGACTAGCAGAAGGCGATGAGCAGTTCTTC
cdr3_aa: CASSSGLAEGDEQFF

clone_size: NA
d_call: NA
j_call: TRBJ1-5
v_call: TRBV6-1
cdr3_nt: TGTGCCAGCAGTGAGAAACTAACGAATCAGCCCCAGCATTTT
cdr3_aa: CASSEKLTNQPQHF

clone_size: NA
d_call: TRBD2
j_call: TRBJ2-1
v_call: TRBV6-5
cdr3_nt: TGTGCCAGCTCCCGAGGCGGGAGTTCCTACAATGAGCAGTTCTTC
cdr3_aa: CASSRGGSSYNEQFF

clone_size: NA
d_call: TRBD1
j_call: TRBJ1-3
v_call: TRBV28
cdr3_nt: TGTGCCAGCAGACAGGGGAGAAACACCATATATTTT
cdr3_aa: CASRQGRNTIYF

clone_size: once
d_call: NA
j_call: TRBJ2-5
v_call: TRBV28
cdr3_nt: TGTGCCAGCAGTACCCGAATTGTGCGAGAGACCCAGTACTTC
cdr3_aa: CASSTRIVRETQYF

clone_size: NA
d_call: NA
j_call: TRBJ2-1
v_call: TRBV28
cdr3_nt: TGTGCCAGCAGTTTGATAGCCCCCGAGCAGTTCTTC
cdr3_aa: CASSLIAPEQFF

clone_size: few
d_call: NA
j_call: TRBJ1-3
v_call: TRBV11-3
cdr3_nt: TGTGCCAGCAGCTCCGGCGGGAACACCATATATTTT
cdr3_aa: CASSSGGNTIYF

clone_size: once
d_call: NA
j_call: TRBJ2-7
v_call: TRBV10-3
cdr3_nt: TGTGCCATCAGTGAGTCCCCCGACAGGCCGGACGTGGACGAGCAGTACTTC
cdr3_aa: CAISESPDRPDVDEQYF

clone_size: NA
d_call: TRBD1
j_call: TRBJ1-2
v_call: TRBV28
cdr3_nt: TGTGCCAGCAGTTTACCGGCGGGACAGACCAGCTATGGCTACACCTTC
cdr3_aa: CASSLPAGQTSYGYTF

clone_size: NA
d_call: TRBD1
j_call: TRBJ2-5
v_call: TRBV7-9
cdr3_nt: TGTGCCAGCAGCCGGGGACAGGAGCAAGAGACCCAGTACTTC
cdr3_aa: CASSRGQEQETQYF

clone_size: NA
d_call: TRBD1
j_call: TRBJ1-2
v_call: TRBV19
cdr3_nt: TGTGCCAGTATCGATTCCGGGACAGGAGTCTATGGCTACACCTTC
cdr3_aa: CASIDSGTGVYGYTF

clone_size: NA
d_call: TRBD1
j_call: TRBJ2-7
v_call: TRBV11-2
cdr3_nt: TGTGCCAGCAGCAAGGGACAGGGGGCTGTCTACGAGCAGTACTTC
cdr3_aa: CASSKGQGAVYEQYF

clone_size: NA
d_call: NA
j_call: TRBJ2-7
v_call: TRBV9
cdr3_nt: TGTGCCAGCAGCGTAAGGGGGATCCAGGGGCTAGGAGAGCAGTACTTC
cdr3_aa: CASSVRGIQGLGEQYF

clone_size: NA
d_call: NA
j_call: TRBJ2-2
v_call: TRBV4-3
cdr3_nt: TGCGCCAGCAGCCAAAACCCCCGCGGACAGAACACCGGGGAGCTGTTTTTT
cdr3_aa: CASSQNPRGQNTGELFF

clone_size: NA
d_call: TRBD2
j_call: TRBJ2-7
v_call: TRBV5-6
cdr3_nt: TGTGCCAGCAGCTTAGGACTAGCGGACTCAAGCTCCTACGAGCAGTACTTC
cdr3_aa: CASSLGLADSSSYEQYF

clone_size: once
d_call: NA
j_call: TRBJ1-1
v_call: TRBV5-5
cdr3_nt: TGTGCCAGCAGTTCTTCCGACAGCCGAAACACTGAAGCTTTCTTT
cdr3_aa: CASSSSDSRNTEAFF

clone_size: NA
d_call: TRBD1
j_call: TRBJ1-2
v_call: TRBV28
cdr3_nt: TGTGCCAGCTCATCCCCGGGACAGGGTGACTATGGCTACACCTTC
cdr3_aa: CASSSPGQGDYGYTF

clone_size: NA
d_call: NA
j_call: TRBJ2-5
v_call: TRBV7-5
cdr3_nt: TGTGCCAGAAGCCCACTAGCGGGGTGGGCCTGGGAGACCCAGTACTTC
cdr3_aa: CARSPLAGWAWETQYF

clone_size: NA
d_call: NA
j_call: TRBJ2-1
v_call: TRBV6-1
cdr3_nt: TGTGCCAGCAGTGTCAGAAATGAGCAGTTCTTC
cdr3_aa: CASSVRNEQFF

clone_size: NA
d_call: TRBD2
j_call: TRBJ2-3
v_call: TRBV5-1
cdr3_nt: TGCGCCAGCAGCCCGGGGACTAGCAGCAGCACAGATACGCAGTATTTT
cdr3_aa: CASSPGTSSSTDTQYF

clone_size: NA
d_call: TRBD1
j_call: TRBJ1-4
v_call: TRBV4-2
cdr3_nt: TGTGCCAGCAGCCTCCGGGACAGGGGAAATGAGGGTGAAAAACTGTTTTTT
cdr3_aa: CASSLRDRGNEGEKLFF

clone_size: NA
d_call: TRBD2
j_call: TRBJ2-7
v_call: TRBV9
cdr3_nt: TGTGCCAGCAGAGTTCTAGCGGGAGGGCCCCACGAGCAGTACTTC
cdr3_aa: CASRVLAGGPHEQYF

clone_size: NA
d_call: NA
j_call: TRBJ2-3
v_call: TRBV25-1
cdr3_nt: TGTGCCAGCAGTGAATACGTGACAACGAGCACAGATACGCAGTATTTT
cdr3_aa: CASSEYVTTSTDTQYF

clone_size: NA
d_call: TRBD2
j_call: TRBJ2-3
v_call: TRBV11-2
cdr3_nt: TGTGCCAGCAGCTCACTAGCGGGTGGAGGGGATACGCAGTATTTT
cdr3_aa: CASSSLAGGGDTQYF

clone_size: once
d_call: NA
j_call: TRBJ1-4
v_call: TRBV2
cdr3_nt: TGTGCCAGCAACCAGGTCCCTAATGAAAAACTGTTTTTT
cdr3_aa: CASNQVPNEKLFF

clone_size: NA
d_call: TRBD1
j_call: TRBJ1-1
v_call: TRBV6-5
cdr3_nt: TGTGCCAGCAGTTCACCAGGGGGCGAGAACACTGAAGCTTTCTTT
cdr3_aa: CASSSPGGENTEAFF

clone_size: NA
d_call: TRBD1
j_call: TRBJ2-3
v_call: TRBV11-2
cdr3_nt: TGTGCCAGCAGTTGGGACAGGCGTAAACAGTATTTT
cdr3_aa: CASSWDRRKQYF

clone_size: few
d_call: TRBD2
j_call: TRBJ2-3
v_call: TRBV6-6
cdr3_nt: TGTGCCAGCCGTACTGCGGGGGGCGGTACAGATACGCAGTATTTT
cdr3_aa: CASRTAGGGTDTQYF

clone_size: NA
d_call: TRBD2
j_call: TRBJ2-7
v_call: TRBV5-1
cdr3_nt: TGCGCCAGCAGCTCGGGACTAGCGGGAGGGCCCTCCTCCTACGAGCAGTACTTC
cdr3_aa: CASSSGLAGGPSSYEQYF